A single T cell receptor (beta chain) is shown here with its context. Its antigen remains unknown. This entry belongs to a study of T cell responses to AZD1222 COVID-19 vaccine. The study's findings and limits: Repertoire samples came only from after the peak T cell response. Clonal diversity may have been underestimated, and the donors were mostly white British, with more females than males. Spike-specific TCR repertoires showed rising breadth and depth after two AZD1222 doses. There were vaccine-associated CD4 TCRs across spike, dominant at 160-218 and 743-854.

The CDR3 is made up of 14 amino acids. Germline CDR1 reads LNHNV; CDR2 reads YYDKDF (reference sequence). Trimming pared 0 bases from V and 1 base from J, leaving 6 bases between. Profiled with immunoSEQ multiplex PCR; TCRdb holds only in-frame clones, not every one. The sample gives about 100,000 clones, 90% of which show up once; 1% to 1.5% is in the top ten. The V and J genes are TRBV15 and TRBJ2-5; D is unclear. The TCR was taken from an adult in good health. Sequenced here: peripheral blood, sampled on day 0 of AZD1222 vaccination. The CDR3 region is CATSRDAFQETQYF. The CDR3 DNA follows: TGTGCCACCAGCAGAGATGCCTTCCAAGAGACCCAGTACTTC. Full variable domain (remainder filled in from reference TRBV15 and TRBJ2-5): DAMVIQNPRYQVTQFGKPVTLSCSQTLNHNVMYWYQQKSSQAPKLLFHYYDKDFNNEADTPDNFQSRRPNTSFCFLDIRSPGLGDTAMYLCATSRDAFQETQYFGPGTRLLVL.